This T cell receptor beta chain stems from a study of T cells in Graves' hyperthyroidism and ophthalmopathy. Study outcomes and limitations: Median prediction lead before ophthalmopathy onset was around seven months with the model. Blood shared most expanded thyroid clonotypes above 0.001.

There were TCR beta CDR3 regions amplified from RNA transcripts. The study used the HTBI primer set for a first-round RT-PCR of the TCR CDR3. Using its own MiXCR run on the multiplex PCR reads, TCRdb lists one record per CDR3 protein. The sample has hundreds of thousands of distinct CDR3 sequences, about 45% seen once. For this clonotype: Antigen unknown.

Exclusions: uncontrolled infection, other autoimmune disease, pregnancy, lactation. Diagnoses were made from clinical symptoms, serum measures (thyroxine and TRAb), thyroid ultrasound and orbital computed tomography. The CDR3 runs 12 residues. V lost 5 bases and J 7 bases, leaving 11 bases between the germline ends. Germline V lookup: CDR1 MNHEY, CDR2 SMNVEV (reference sequence). The clonotype originates from an adult man with Graves' disease, either hyperthyroidism or ophthalmopathy (not recorded which). The genes are TRBV27 and TRBJ1-1; D not certain. Sequenced material: peripheral blood or thyroid tissue (not recorded which). The CDR3 reads CASSPRGLEAFF. The CDR3 region has the DNA TGTGCCAGCAGTCCCCGGGGTCTTGAAGCTTTCTTT.